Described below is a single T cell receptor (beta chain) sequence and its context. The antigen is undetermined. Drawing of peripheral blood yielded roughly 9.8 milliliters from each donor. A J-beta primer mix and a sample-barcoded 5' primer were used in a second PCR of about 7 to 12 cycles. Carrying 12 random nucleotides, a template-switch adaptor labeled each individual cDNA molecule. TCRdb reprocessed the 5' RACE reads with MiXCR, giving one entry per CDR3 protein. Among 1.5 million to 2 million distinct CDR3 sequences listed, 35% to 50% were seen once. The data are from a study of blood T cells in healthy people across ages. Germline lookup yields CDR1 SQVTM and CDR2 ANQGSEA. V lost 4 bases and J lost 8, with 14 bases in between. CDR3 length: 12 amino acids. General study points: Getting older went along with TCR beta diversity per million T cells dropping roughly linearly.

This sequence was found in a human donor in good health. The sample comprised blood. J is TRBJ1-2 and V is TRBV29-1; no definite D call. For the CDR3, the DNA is TGCAGCGTTGGAGGCGAGGGCGCGGGCTACACCTTC. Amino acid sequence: CSVGGEGAGYTF.